This TCR beta chain was sequenced in a study of T-cell reconstitution after alpha-beta-depleted transplantation in children. Notes on the study in general: T-cell numbers and diversity one year post-transplant derived largely from freshly generated T cells. Reports say that about two months after transplant, the alpha-beta T cells came out of several hundred graft clones that had expanded.

Only a few counts were recorded for this clonotype. Its target is not known. Unique molecular identifiers featured in how the TCRbeta library was prepared. One entry per CDR3 protein results from TCRdb running MiXCR on the PCR reads. The table shows around 100,000 distinct CDR3 sequences, with 4.5% to 7.5% occurring only once. Here the sequenced sample was PBMCs, mostly from graft donor cells, taken 60 days after TCRalphabeta/CD19-depleted stem cell transplant. The receptor was isolated from a female patient aged 2 to 10 who had a stem cell transplant for Fanconi anemia, so the T cells may come from the graft donor.

CDR3 sequence: CASSLDPAGTYEQYF. The CDR3 bases are TGTGCCAGCAGTTTAGATCCAGCGGGGACCTACGAGCAGTACTTC. The rearrangement links TRBV28 to TRBJ2-7; 7 bases are shared with TRBD2. CDR1 is MDHEN and CDR2 is SYDVKM in the germline V gene. There are 15 residues in the CDR3. The J segment lost 2 bases and the V segment lost 2 bases, leaving 6 bases of the junction unmatched.